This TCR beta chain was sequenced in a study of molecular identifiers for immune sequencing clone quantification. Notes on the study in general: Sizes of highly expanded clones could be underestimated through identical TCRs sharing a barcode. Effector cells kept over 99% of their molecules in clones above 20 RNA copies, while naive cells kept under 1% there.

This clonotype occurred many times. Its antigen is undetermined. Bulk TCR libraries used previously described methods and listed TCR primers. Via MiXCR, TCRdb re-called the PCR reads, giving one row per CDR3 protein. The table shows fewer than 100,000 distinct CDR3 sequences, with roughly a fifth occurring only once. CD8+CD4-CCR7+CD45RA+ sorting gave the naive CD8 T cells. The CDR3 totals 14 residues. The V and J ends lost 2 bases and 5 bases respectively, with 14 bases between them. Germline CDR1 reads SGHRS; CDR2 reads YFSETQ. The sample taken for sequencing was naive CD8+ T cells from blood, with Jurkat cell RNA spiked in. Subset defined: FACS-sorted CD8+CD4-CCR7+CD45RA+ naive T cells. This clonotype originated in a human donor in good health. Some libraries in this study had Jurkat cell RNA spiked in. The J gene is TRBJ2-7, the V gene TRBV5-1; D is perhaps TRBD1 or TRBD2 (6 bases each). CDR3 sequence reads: CASSFGLGGHEQYF. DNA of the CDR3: TGCGCCAGCAGCTTTGGGCTGGGGGGCCACGAGCAGTACTTC.